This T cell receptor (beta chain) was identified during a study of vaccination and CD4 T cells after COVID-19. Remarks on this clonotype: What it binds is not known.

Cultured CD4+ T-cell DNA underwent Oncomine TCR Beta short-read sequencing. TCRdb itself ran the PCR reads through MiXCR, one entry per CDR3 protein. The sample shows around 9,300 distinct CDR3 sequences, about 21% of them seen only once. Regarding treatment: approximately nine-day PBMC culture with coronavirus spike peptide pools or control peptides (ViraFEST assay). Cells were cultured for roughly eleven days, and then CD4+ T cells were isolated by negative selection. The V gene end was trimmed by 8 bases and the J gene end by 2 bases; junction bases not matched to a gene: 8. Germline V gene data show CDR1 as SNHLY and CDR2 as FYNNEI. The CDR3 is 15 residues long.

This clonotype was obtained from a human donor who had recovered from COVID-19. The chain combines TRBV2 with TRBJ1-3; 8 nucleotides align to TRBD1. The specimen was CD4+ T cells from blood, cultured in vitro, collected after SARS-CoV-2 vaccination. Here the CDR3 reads CASVLRQGTGNTIYF. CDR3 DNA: TGTGCCAGCGTTCTTCGACAGGGGACTGGAAACACCATATATTTT.